Included here is one T cell receptor beta chain sequence, with context. The data were obtained in a study of blood T cell repertoires in COVID-19. Across the study: Acute and convalescent COVID-19 specimens originated in the United States, Italy and Spain.

Original analysis: Amplification with reference gene primers provided the estimates of nucleated cell counts. Sequencing was performed with immunoSEQ multiplex PCR; in TCRdb, only in-frame clones are kept and a portion is missing. The DNA gave D and trimming, while V, J and clone size come from that table. Here the sample spans about 70,000 clones, under 85% being singletons. Germline V gene lookup returns CDR1 SNHLY and CDR2 FYNNEI. The V and J ends lost 6 bases and 0 bases respectively, with 13 bases between them. The CDR3 extends over 15 amino acids. The sequence derives from a human donor in a cohort sampled during active COVID-19. Sequenced input: peripheral blood. This chain links TRBV2 with TRBJ2-3; D is perhaps TRBD2 (5 bases). The CDR3 DNA is TGTGCCAGCAGAAGACTATCCTCTAGCACAGATACGCAGTATTTT. The encoded protein is CASRRLSSSTDTQYF.